The clone carrying this T cell receptor (beta chain) was seen a few times. From the 5' RACE reads, TCRdb called clonotypes with MiXCR, one entry per CDR3 protein. The sample has hundreds of thousands of distinct CDR3 sequences, 15% seen once. This entry belongs to a study of T-cell memory formation after mild COVID-19. This CDR3 comprises 15 residues. CDR1 and CDR2 (germline): MNHNY, SVGAGI (reference sequence). V shed 1 base and J shed 3 bases, with 12 bases lying between them. This TCR came from an adult woman who had mild COVID-19 (a few samples of this study predate the infection). Cell type and time point are not known. The J gene is TRBJ1-1, the V gene TRBV6-6; D is unresolved. What was sequenced was PBMCs or a T cell subset sorted from them (not recorded which). The CDR3 here is CASSYFPASDTEAFF. DNA of the CDR3: TGTGCCAGCAGTTACTTCCCAGCTTCGGACACTGAAGCTTTCTTT.